The T cell receptor beta chain described here comes from a study of CD8 T cells in ankylosing spondylitis. General study points: Reportedly, disease-linked clones are significantly enriched in ankylosing spondylitis patients' matched synovial fluid.

This CDR3 has 15 amino acids. Germline V gives CDR1 SGHRS, CDR2 YFSETQ. The junction had 3 bases not matched to a gene; V was cut back by 0 bases and J by 3 bases. Scientists made TCR beta libraries using quantitative 5'-RACE with molecular barcodes. TCRdb called the 5' RACE reads again in MiXCR, with one record for every CDR3 protein. The data show 250,000 to 350,000 distinct CDR3 sequences, with around 20% seen just once and roughly 8.3% held by the top ten. The table lists this clonotype with many counts. Its antigen is unknown. Specimen: blood, either unsorted or a sorted T cell fraction (not recorded which). This sequence originates from a male donor with ankylosing spondylitis or in good health (not recorded which). The chain carries TRBV5-1 and TRBJ2-3; 8 bases are a match to TRBD2. CDR3 sequence reads: CASSLGGTSTDTQYF. In DNA form, the CDR3 reads TGCGCCAGCAGCTTGGGGGGGACTAGTACAGATACGCAGTATTTT.